Listed here is a single T cell receptor beta chain. This CDR3 is 16 amino acids long. Germline V gene sequence: CDR1 SGHRS, CDR2 YFSETQ. The ends were cut back, 0 bases at V and 3 bases at J, with 13 bases in the middle. This entry comes from a study of shared clonotypes between healthy human individuals. The authors divided CD4+ cells into CD45RA+ naive and CD45RA-negative memory subsets. Clones were sequenced by immunoSEQ multiplex PCR, and TCRdb holds only the in-frame ones, with some missing. The data show roughly 1,100,000 clones, about 80% seen once. The source is a man aged 18-30 years in good health. V usage is TRBV5-1 and J usage is TRBJ2-4; tentative D call: TRBD2 (5 bases). The sample taken for sequencing was memory CD4+ T cells sorted from blood. Subset in this sample: CD45RA-negative fraction. CDR3 region: CASSLGAAGGKNIQYF. DNA of the CDR3: TGCGCCAGCAGCTTGGGCGCGGCGGGCGGCAAAAACATTCAGTACTTC.